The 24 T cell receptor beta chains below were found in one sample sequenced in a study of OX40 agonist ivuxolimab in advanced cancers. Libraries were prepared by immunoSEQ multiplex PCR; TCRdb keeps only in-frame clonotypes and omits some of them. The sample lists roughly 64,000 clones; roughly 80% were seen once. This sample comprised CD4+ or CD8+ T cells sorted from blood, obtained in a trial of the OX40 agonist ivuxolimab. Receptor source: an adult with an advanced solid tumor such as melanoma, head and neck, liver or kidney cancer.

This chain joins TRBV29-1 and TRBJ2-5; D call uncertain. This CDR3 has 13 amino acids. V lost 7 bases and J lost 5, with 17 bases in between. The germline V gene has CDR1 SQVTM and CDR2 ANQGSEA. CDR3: CSAVITIRETQYF. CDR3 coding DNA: TGCAGCGCCGTGATTACCATTCGGGAGACCCAGTACTTC.

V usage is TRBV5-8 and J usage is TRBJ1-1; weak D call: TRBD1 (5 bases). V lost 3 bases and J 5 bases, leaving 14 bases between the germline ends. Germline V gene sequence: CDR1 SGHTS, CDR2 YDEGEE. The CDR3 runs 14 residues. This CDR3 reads CASSSPGLATEAFF. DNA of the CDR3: TGTGCCAGCAGCTCACCGGGACTGGCAACTGAAGCTTTCTTT.

The CDR3 here is CASSPRLSFNQPQHF. The CDR3 region has the DNA TGTGCCAGCAGCCCCCGGTTATCCTTCAATCAGCCCCAGCATTTT. V gene TRBV7-2 combines with J gene TRBJ1-5; D gene uncertain. CDR3 length: 15 amino acids. Germline CDR1 SGHTA, CDR2 FQGNSA. Between the trimmed V and J ends, which lost 5 bases and 3 bases, there was a span of 14 bases.

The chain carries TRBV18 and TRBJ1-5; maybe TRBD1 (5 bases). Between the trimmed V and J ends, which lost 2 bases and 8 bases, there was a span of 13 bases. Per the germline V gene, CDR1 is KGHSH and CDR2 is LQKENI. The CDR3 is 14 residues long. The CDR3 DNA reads TGTGCCAGCTCACCAAGGGGCAATCAGGAGCCCCAGCATTTT. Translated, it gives CASSPRGNQEPQHF.

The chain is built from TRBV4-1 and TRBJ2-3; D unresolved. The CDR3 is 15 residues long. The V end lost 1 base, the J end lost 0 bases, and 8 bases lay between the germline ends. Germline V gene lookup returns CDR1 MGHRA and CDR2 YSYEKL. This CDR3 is CASSQVSASTDTQYF. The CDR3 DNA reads TGCGCCAGCAGCCAAGTTTCTGCGAGCACAGATACGCAGTATTTT.

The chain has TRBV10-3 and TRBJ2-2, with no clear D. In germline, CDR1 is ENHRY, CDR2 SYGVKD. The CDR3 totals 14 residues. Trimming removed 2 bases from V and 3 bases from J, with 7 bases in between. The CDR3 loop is CAISEGPDTGELFF. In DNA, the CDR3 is TGTGCCATCAGTGAGGGTCCGGACACCGGGGAGCTGTTTTTT.

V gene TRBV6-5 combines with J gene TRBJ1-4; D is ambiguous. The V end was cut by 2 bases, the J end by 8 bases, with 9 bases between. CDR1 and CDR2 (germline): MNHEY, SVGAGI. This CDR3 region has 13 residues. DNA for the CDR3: TGTGCCAGCAGTTACACCCCGGACGAAAAACTGTTTTTT. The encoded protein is CASSYTPDEKLFF.

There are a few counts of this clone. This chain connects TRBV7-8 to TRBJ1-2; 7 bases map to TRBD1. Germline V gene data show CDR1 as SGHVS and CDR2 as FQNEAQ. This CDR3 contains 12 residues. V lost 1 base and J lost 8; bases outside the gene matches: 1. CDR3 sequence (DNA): TGTGCCAGCAGCTTAGAGGGACAGGGCTACACCTTC. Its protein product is CASSLEGQGYTF.

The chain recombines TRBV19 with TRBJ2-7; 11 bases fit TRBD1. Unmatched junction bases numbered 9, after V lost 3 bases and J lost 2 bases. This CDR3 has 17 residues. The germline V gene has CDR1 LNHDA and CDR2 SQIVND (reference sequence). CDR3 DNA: TGTGCCAGTAGTATGAGGACAGGGGGCCTCACCACCTACGAGCAGTACTTC. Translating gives CASSMRTGGLTTYEQYF.

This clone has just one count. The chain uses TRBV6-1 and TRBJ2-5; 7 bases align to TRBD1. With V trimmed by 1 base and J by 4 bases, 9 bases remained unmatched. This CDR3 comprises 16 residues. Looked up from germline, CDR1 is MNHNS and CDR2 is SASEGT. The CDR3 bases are TGTGCCAGCAGTGAAGGGAACAGGGGTGGGCGAGAGACCCAGTACTTC. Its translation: CASSEGNRGGRETQYF.

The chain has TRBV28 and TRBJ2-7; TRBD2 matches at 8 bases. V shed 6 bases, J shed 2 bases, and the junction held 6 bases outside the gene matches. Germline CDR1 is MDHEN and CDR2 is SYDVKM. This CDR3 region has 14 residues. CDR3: CASRNGGVTYEQYF. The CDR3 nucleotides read TGTGCCAGCAGAAACGGGGGGGTAACCTACGAGCAGTACTTC. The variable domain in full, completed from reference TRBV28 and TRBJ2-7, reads DVKVTQSSRYLVKRTGEKVFLECVQDMDHENMFWYRQDPGLGLRLIYFSYDVKMKEKGDIPEGYSVSREKKERFSLILESASTNQTSMYLCASRNGGVTYEQYFGPGTRLTVT.

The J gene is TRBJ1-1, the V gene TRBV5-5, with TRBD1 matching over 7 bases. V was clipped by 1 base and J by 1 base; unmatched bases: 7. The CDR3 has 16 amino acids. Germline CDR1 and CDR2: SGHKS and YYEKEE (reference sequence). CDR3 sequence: CASSLSPGQKNTEAFF. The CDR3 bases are TGTGCCAGCAGCTTGTCACCGGGACAGAAGAACACTGAAGCTTTCTTT.

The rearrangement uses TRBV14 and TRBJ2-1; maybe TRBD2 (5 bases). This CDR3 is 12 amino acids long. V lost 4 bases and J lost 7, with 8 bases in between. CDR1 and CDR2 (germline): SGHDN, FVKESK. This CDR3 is CASSRGYNEQFF. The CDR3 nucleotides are TGTGCCAGCAGCCGAGGGTATAATGAGCAGTTCTTC.

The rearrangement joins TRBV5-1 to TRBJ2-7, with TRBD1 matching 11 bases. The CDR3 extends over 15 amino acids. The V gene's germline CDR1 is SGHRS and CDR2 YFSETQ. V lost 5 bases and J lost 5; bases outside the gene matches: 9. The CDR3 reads CASSLPGQGGNEQYF. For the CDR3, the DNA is TGCGCCAGCAGTTTGCCGGGACAGGGGGGTAACGAGCAGTACTTC.

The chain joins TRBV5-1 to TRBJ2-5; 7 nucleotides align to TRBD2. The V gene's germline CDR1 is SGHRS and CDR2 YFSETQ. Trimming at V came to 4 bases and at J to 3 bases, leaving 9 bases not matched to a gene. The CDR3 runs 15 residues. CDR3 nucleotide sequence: TGCGCCAGCAGCAGGGCCGGGACTAACGAAGAGACCCAGTACTTC. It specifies CASSRAGTNEETQYF.

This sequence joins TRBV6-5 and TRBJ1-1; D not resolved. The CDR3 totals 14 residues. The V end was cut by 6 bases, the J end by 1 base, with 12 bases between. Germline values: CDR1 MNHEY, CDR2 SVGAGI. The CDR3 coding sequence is TGTGCCAGCAGGCCCCAGGCCCAGAACACTGAAGCTTTCTTT. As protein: CASRPQAQNTEAFF.

CDR3 sequence (DNA): TGTGCCAGCTCCCTTGGGCGGGATCAGCCCCAGCATTTT. Protein: CASSLGRDQPQHF. The chain is built from TRBV18 and TRBJ1-5; no clear D. The V end lost 6 bases, the J end lost 5 bases, and 11 bases lay between the germline ends. From germline, CDR1 is KGHSH and CDR2 LQKENI. This CDR3 comprises 13 residues.

The CDR3 coding sequence is TGTGCCAGTCATACGAGTAGCAATCAGCCCCAGCATTTT. This encodes CASHTSSNQPQHF. The chain is built from TRBV6-6 and TRBJ1-5, with unresolved D. The CDR3 runs 13 residues. V lost 9 bases to trimming and J lost 0 bases, with 9 bases between them. Germline assignment: CDR1 MNHNY and CDR2 SVGAGI (reference sequence).

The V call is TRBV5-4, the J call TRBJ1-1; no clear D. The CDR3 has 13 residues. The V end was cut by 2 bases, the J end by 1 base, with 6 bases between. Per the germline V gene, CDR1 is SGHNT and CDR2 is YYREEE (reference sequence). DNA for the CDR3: TGTGCCAGCAGCTTCCCACAGAACACTGAAGCTTTCTTT. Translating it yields CASSFPQNTEAFF.

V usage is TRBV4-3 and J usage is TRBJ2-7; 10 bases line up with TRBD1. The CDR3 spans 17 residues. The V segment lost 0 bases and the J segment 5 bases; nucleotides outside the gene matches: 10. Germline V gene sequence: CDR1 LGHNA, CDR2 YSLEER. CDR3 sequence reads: CASSQDLMTGGLNEQYF. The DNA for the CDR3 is TGCGCCAGCAGCCAAGATTTAATGACAGGGGGCTTAAACGAGCAGTACTTC.

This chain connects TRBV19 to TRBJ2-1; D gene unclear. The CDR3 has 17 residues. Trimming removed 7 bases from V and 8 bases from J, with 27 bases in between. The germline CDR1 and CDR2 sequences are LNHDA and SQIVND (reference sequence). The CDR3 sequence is CASILGPGPKPCDEQFF. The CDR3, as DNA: TGTGCCAGTATACTCGGTCCCGGGCCAAAACCGTGCGATGAGCAGTTCTTC.

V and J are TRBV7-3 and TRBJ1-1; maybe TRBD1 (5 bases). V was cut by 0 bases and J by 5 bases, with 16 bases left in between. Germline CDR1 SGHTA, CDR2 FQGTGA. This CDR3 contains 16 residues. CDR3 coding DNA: TGTGCCAGCAGCTTAACTGGGGGAACCCCAGGGACTGAAGCTTTCTTT. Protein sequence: CASSLTGGTPGTEAFF. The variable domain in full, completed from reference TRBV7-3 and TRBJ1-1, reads GAGVSQTPSNKVTEKGKYVELRCDPISGHTALYWYRQSLGQGPEFLIYFQGTGAADDSGLPNDRFFAVRPEGSVSTLKIQRTERGDSAVYLCASSLTGGTPGTEAFFGQGTRLTVV.

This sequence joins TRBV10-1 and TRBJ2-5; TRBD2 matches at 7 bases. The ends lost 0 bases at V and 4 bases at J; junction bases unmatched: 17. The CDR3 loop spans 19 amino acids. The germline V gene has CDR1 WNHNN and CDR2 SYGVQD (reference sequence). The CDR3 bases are TGCGCCAGCAGTGAGTCGATTGAAGAGGGAGGGCCCCTTCGAGAGACCCAGTACTTC. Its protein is CASSESIEEGGPLRETQYF.

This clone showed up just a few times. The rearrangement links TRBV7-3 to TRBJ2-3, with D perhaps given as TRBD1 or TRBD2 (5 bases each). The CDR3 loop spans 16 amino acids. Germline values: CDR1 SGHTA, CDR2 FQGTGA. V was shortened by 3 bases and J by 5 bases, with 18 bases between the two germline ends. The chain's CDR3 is CASSLTSGTGQDTQYF. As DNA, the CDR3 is TGTGCCAGCAGCTTGACTTCCGGGACGGGGCAAGATACGCAGTATTTT.